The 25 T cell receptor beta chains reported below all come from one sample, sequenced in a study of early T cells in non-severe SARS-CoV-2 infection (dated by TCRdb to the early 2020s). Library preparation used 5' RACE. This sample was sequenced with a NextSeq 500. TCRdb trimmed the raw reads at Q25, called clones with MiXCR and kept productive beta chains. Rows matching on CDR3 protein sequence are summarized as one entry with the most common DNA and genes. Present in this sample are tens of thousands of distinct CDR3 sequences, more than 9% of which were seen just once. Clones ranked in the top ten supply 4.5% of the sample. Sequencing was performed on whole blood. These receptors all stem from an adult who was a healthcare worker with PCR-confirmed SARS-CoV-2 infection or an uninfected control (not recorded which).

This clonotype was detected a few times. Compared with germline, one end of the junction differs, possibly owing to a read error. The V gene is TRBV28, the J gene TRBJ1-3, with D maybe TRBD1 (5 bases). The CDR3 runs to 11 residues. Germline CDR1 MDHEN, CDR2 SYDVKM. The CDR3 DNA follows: TGTGCCAGCAGTTCGCAGGGCCTACAGGATTTT. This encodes CASSSQGLQDF.

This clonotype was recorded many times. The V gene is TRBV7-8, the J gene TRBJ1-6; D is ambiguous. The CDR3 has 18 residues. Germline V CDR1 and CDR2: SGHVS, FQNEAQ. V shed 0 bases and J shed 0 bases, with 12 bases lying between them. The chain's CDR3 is CASSLARPSSSYNSPLHF. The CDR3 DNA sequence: TGTGCCAGCAGCTTAGCGCGTCCTTCGAGCTCCTATAATTCACCCCTCCACTTT.

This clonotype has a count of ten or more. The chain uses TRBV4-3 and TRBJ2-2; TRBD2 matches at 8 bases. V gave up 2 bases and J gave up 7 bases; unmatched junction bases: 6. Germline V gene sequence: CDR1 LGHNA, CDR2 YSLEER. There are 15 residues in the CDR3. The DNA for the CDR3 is TGCGCCAGCAGCCAACGATGGACTAGCCTCGGGGAGCTGTTTTTT. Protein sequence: CASSQRWTSLGELFF.

This chain's CDR3 is CASSPIPVRRDGSFSNEKLFF. The CDR3 DNA reads as TGTGCCAGCAGCCCCATTCCCGTCCGCAGGGACGGCTCCTTTTCTAATGAAAAACTGTTTTTT. The rearrangement joins TRBV7-9 to TRBJ1-4; maybe TRBD1 (5 bases). Between the trimmed V and J ends, which lost 5 bases and 3 bases, there was a span of 31 bases. This CDR3 has 21 amino acids. Germline loops: CDR1 SEHNR, CDR2 FQNEAQ (reference sequence).

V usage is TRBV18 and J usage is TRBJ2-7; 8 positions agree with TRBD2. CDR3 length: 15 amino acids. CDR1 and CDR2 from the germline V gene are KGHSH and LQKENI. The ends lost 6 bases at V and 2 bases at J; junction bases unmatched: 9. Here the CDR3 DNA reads TGTGCCAGCTCGCCTCCGGGACTAGGTACCTACGAGCAGTACTTC. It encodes CASSPPGLGTYEQYF.

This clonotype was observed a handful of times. The DNA for the CDR3 is TGTGCCAGCAGTTGGACAGGGTCTACCTACGAGCAGTACTTC. Amino acids: CASSWTGSTYEQYF. The rearrangement uses TRBV6-1 and TRBJ2-7, with 8 bases fitting TRBD1. Germline-derived CDR1 and CDR2 are MNHNS and SASEGT. The CDR3 covers 14 residues. V dropped 5 bases and J dropped 2; count of bases not matched to a gene: 5.

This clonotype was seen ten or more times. The CDR3 DNA is TGTGCCAGCAGTGTGGAGGGAGTGGCAGATACGCAGTATTTT. It yields the protein CASSVEGVADTQYF. The V and J genes are TRBV2 and TRBJ2-3; D possibly corresponds to TRBD2 (6 bases). This CDR3 contains 14 residues. V lost 4 bases to trimming and J lost 4 bases, with 12 bases between them. Germline CDR1 and CDR2: SNHLY and FYNNEI.

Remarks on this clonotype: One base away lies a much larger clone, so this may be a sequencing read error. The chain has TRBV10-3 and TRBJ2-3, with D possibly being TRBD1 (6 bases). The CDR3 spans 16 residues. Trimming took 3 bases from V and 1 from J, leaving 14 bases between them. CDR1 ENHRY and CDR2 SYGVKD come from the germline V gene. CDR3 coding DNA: TGTGCCATCAGTGATTTTCCGAGACAGGGCACAGATACGCAGTATTTT. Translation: CAISDFPRQGTDTQYF.

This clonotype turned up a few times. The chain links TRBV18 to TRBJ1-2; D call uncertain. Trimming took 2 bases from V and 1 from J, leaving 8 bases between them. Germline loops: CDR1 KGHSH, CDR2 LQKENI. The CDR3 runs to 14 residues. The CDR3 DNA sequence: TGTGCCAGCTCACCATTAGACCTTAACTATGGCTACACCTTC. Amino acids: CASSPLDLNYGYTF.

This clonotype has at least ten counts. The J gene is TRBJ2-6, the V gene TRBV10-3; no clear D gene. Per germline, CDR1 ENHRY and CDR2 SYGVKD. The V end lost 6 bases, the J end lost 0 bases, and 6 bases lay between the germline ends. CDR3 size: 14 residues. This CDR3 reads CAISPLSGANVLTF. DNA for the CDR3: TGTGCCATCAGCCCGCTCTCTGGGGCCAACGTCCTGACTTTC.

The CDR3 sequence is CATAGALAGYEQYF. CDR3 nucleotides: TGTGCCACCGCCGGGGCACTAGCGGGTTACGAGCAGTACTTC. The rearrangement uses TRBV15 and TRBJ2-7; 9 nucleotides agree with TRBD2. CDR1 and CDR2 (germline): LNHNV, YYDKDF (reference sequence). The V segment lost 8 bases and the J segment 4 bases; nucleotides outside the gene matches: 9. CDR3 size: 14 residues.

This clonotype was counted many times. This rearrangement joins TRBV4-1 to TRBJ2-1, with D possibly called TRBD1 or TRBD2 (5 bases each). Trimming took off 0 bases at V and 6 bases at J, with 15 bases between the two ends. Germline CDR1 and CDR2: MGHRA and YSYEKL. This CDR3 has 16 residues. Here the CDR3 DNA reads TGCGCCAGCAGCCAAGAGTCGGGACCCTGGGGCAATGAGCAGTTCTTC. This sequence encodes CASSQESGPWGNEQFF.

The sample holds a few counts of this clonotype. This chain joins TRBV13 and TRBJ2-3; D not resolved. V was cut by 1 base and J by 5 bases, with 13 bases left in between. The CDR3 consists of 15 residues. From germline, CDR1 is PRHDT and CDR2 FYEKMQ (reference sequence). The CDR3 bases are TGTGCCAGCAGCTTAGTCCGGACGGAAAAAGATACGCAGTATTTT. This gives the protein CASSLVRTEKDTQYF.

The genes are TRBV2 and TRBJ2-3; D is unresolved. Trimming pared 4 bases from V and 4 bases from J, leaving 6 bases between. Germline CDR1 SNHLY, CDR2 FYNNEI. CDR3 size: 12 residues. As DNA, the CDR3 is TGTGCCAGCAGTGGTTCTGCAGATACGCAGTATTTT. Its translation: CASSGSADTQYF.

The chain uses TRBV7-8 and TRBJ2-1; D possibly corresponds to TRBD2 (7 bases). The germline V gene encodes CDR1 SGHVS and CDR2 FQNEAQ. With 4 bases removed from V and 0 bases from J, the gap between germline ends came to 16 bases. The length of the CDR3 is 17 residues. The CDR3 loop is CASSSPRGLNSYNEQFF. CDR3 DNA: TGTGCCAGCAGCTCCCCGCGGGGGCTGAACTCCTACAATGAGCAGTTCTTC.

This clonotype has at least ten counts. CDR3 residues: CASHSTAGGYEQYF. The CDR3 DNA is TGCGCCAGCCACTCAACAGCGGGAGGATACGAGCAGTACTTC. V usage is TRBV5-1 and J usage is TRBJ2-7, with 9 bases identical to TRBD2. Germline trimming cut 7 bases from V and 4 bases from J; bases unmatched to any gene: 9. In germline, CDR1 is SGHRS, CDR2 YFSETQ. This CDR3 is built from 14 residues.

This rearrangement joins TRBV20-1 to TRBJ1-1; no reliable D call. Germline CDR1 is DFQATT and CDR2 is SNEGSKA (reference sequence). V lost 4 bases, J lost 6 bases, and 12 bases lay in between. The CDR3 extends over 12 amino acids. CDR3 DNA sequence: TGCAGTGCTAAGGTGGGGTCACCTGAAGCTTTCTTT. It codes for CSAKVGSPEAFF.

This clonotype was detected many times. The DNA of the CDR3 is TGCGCCAGCAGCTTGTCAGGGAGTGAGACCCAGTACTTC. This translates into CASSLSGSETQYF. The chain carries TRBV5-1 and TRBJ2-5; perhaps D is TRBD1 or TRBD2 (5 bases each). CDR1 is SGHRS, CDR2 YFSETQ, per germline. There are 13 residues in the CDR3. Trimming took 1 base from V and 5 from J, leaving 9 bases between them.

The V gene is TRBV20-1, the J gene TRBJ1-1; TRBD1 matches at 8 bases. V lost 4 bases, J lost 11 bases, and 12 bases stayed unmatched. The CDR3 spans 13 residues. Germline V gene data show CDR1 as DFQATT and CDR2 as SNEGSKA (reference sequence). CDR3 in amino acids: CSAMIGQGAVAFF. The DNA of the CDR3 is TGCAGTGCTATGATCGGGCAGGGGGCCGTCGCTTTCTTT.

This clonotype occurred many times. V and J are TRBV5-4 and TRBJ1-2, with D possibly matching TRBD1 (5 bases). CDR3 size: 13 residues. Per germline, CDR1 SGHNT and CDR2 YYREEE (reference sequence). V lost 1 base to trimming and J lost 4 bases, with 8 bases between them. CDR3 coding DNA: TGTGCCAGCAGCTTGAGACAGAGCTATGGCTACACCTTC. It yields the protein CASSLRQSYGYTF.

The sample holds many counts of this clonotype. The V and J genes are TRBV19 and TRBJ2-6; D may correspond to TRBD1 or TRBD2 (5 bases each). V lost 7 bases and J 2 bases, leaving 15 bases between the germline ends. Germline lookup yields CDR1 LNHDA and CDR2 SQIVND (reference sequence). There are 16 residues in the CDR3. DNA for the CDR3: TGTGCCAGTACCCTCAAGTGGGGGACTGGGGCCAACGTCCTGACTTTC. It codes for CASTLKWGTGANVLTF.

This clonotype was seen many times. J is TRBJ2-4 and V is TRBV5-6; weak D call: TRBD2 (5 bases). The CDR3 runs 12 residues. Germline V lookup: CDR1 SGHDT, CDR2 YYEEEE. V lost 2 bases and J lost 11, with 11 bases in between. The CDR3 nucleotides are TGTGCCAGCAGCTTAGTGTCGGAGGTTCAGTACTTC. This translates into CASSLVSEVQYF.

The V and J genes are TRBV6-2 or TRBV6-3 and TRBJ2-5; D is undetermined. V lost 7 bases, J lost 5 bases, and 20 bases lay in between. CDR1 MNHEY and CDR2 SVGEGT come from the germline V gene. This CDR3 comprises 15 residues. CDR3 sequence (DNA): TGTGCCAGCAAGAACTGGCATCCTCGAGGCGAGACCCAGTACTTC. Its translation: CASKNWHPRGETQYF.

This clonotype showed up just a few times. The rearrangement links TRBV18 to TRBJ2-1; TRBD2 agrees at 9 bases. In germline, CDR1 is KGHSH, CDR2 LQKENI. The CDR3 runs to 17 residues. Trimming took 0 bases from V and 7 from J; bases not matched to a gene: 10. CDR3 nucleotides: TGTGCCAGCTCACCACCGAATTTGCGGGGGGGCCGAAATGAGCAGTTCTTC. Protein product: CASSPPNLRGGRNEQFF.

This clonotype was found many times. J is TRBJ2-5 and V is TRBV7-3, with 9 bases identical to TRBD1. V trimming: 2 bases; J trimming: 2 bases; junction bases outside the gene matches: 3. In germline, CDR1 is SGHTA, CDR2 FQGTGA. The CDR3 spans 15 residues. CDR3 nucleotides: TGTGCCAGCAGCTTATACGGGACAGGGCAAGAGACCCAGTACTTC. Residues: CASSLYGTGQETQYF.